A selection of T cell receptor beta chains follows, all from one sample in a study of CD8+ T cells in alopecia areata. Sequencing used immunoSEQ multiplex PCR; TCRdb keeps in-frame clones, though not all of them. The repertoire includes about 210,000 clones, 35% to 45% of them detected once, and 0.48% sits in the top ten. The starting material was CD4+ T cells sorted from blood, obtained around week 30, from a patient treated with tofacitinib. Receptors were obtained from a human donor with alopecia areata. Both conserved end residues are part of each CDR3. A D gene is named only where the DNA matches it firmly. Where a row states a size, it is once, few, many or the class of an expanded clone; other rows omit it.

J | D | V | size | CDR3 | DNA
TRBJ1-5 | . | TRBV10-3 | . | CAISDPGGLGQPQHF | TGTGCCATCAGTGATCCCGGGGGACTCGGTCAGCCCCAGCATTTT
TRBJ2-1 | . | TRBV7-9 | few | CASSLASSEQFF | TGTGCCAGCAGCTTAGCTTCTAGTGAGCAGTTCTTC
TRBJ1-5 | . | TRBV5-1 | . | CASSLGLHQPQHF | TGCGCCAGCAGCTTGGGGCTTCATCAGCCCCAGCATTTT
TRBJ2-5 | . | TRBV27 | . | CASSSRVGVLQETQYF | TGTGCCAGCAGTTCCCGCGTGGGGGTACTCCAAGAGACCCAGTACTTC
TRBJ2-1 | TRBD2 | TRBV2 | . | CASSAGGPGNEQFF | TGTGCCAGCAGTGCGGGGGGGCCCGGCAATGAGCAGTTCTTC
TRBJ1-1 | . | TRBV7-9 | . | CASRAGVNTEAFF | TGTGCCAGCCGCGCCGGGGTGAACACTGAAGCTTTCTTT
TRBJ1-1 | . | TRBV9 | . | CASSVGEARPEAFF | TGTGCCAGCAGCGTAGGAGAGGCAAGGCCTGAAGCTTTCTTT
TRBJ2-7 | . | TRBV5-5 | . | CASSLARTGPYEQYF | TGTGCCAGCAGCTTGGCTAGAACAGGACCCTACGAGCAGTACTTC
TRBJ2-5 | . | TRBV30 | few | CAWATGMETQYF | TGTGCCTGGGCCACAGGGATGGAGACCCAGTACTTC
TRBJ1-1 | . | TRBV7-9 | . | CASSLEGQAAEAFF | TGTGCCAGCAGCTTAGAGGGGCAGGCGGCTGAAGCTTTCTTT
TRBJ1-5 | . | TRBV19 | . | CASSTRAGLPQHF | TGTGCCAGTAGTACCCGTGCAGGGCTGCCCCAGCATTTT
TRBJ1-5 | TRBD1 | TRBV29-1 | . | CSVLGTGGDQPQHF | TGCAGCGTTCTCGGGACAGGGGGCGACCAGCCCCAGCATTTT
TRBJ1-1 | . | TRBV5-1 | few | CASRPTGGTEAFF | TGCGCCAGCAGACCGACAGGAGGGACTGAAGCTTTCTTT
TRBJ1-1 | TRBD1 | TRBV10-1 | few | CASRPRDRGRNTEAFF | TGCGCCAGCAGACCCAGGGACAGGGGGCGGAACACTGAAGCTTTCTTT
TRBJ1-2 | TRBD1 | TRBV18 | . | CASSPSGTVYGYTF | TGTGCCAGCTCACCCTCCGGGACAGTCTATGGCTACACCTTC
TRBJ2-7 | TRBD2 | TRBV25-1 | . | CASSERLAGRGYEQYF | TGTGCCAGCAGTGAACGACTAGCGGGACGAGGGTACGAGCAGTACTTC
TRBJ2-3 | TRBD1 | TRBV5-1 | once | CASSAGTGGSTDTQYF | TGCGCCAGCAGCGCCGGGACAGGGGGCAGCACAGATACGCAGTATTTT
TRBJ2-1 | . | TRBV2 | . | CASSGAGDYQFF | TGTGCCAGCAGTGGGGCCGGGGATTACCAGTTCTTC
TRBJ2-2 | . | TRBV7-2 | . | CASSLDNTGELFF | TGTGCCAGCAGCCTAGATAATACCGGGGAGCTGTTTTTT
TRBJ2-4 | TRBD1 | TRBV9 | . | CASSPVGTGGANIQYF | TGTGCCAGCAGCCCCGTAGGGACAGGGGGCGCGAACATTCAGTACTTC
TRBJ2-5 | . | TRBV5-6 | few | CASSFFGHAETQYF | TGTGCCAGCAGCTTTTTTGGGCACGCAGAGACCCAGTACTTC
TRBJ1-2 | . | TRBV6-1 | . | CASSEVLGGTHGYTF | TGTGCCAGCAGTGAAGTTCTGGGGGGCACGCATGGCTACACCTTC